Following are 29 T cell receptor beta chains from one sample sequenced in a study of blood T cell repertoires in COVID-19 (dated by TCRdb to about 2020). Libraries came from the immunoSEQ multiplex PCR assay. The table was pulled from immuneACCESS by TCRdb, which kept in-frame rearrangements only. Such tables lose some clones; where checked, under half of the loss comes from unresolved V genes, and the rest has no known cause. The sample table records over 150,000 clones; approximately 85% of these occur just once. The top ten clonotypes cover 5.5% to 8% of the sample. Input material: peripheral blood. The receptor source for this set is a man older than 75 with COVID-19, enrolled during active disease.

The chain has TRBV14 and TRBJ1-6, with a tentative D call TRBD1 (5 bases). Trimming removed 4 bases at V and 2 bases at J, with 9 bases between. The CDR3 sequence is 15 residues long. CDR1 SGHDN and CDR2 FVKESK come from the germline V gene. The CDR3 protein is CASSPQGTYNSPLHF. CDR3 nucleotides: TGTGCCAGCAGCCCCCAGGGAACCTATAATTCACCCCTCCACTTT.

V is TRBV7-2 and J is TRBJ2-5; D is uncertain. The CDR3 has 11 amino acids. Looked up from germline, CDR1 is SGHTA and CDR2 is FQGNSA. V lost 4 bases and J lost 7, with 7 bases in between. The CDR3 coding sequence is TGTGCCAGCAGCTCGACGGGGACCCAGTACTTC. Protein: CASSSTGTQYF.

The V call is TRBV7-3, the J call TRBJ2-1, with 7 nucleotides matching TRBD2. Trimming removed 2 bases from V and 2 bases from J; junction bases left unmatched: 3. The CDR3 sequence is 15 residues long. Per germline, CDR1 SGHTA and CDR2 FQGTGA. In nucleotides, the CDR3 is TGTGCCAGCAGCTTAGCGGGGGAGACCTACAATGAGCAGTTCTTC. Its protein is CASSLAGETYNEQFF.

The V gene is TRBV2, the J gene TRBJ2-6, with D hard to call. With 1 base removed from V and 0 bases from J, the gap between germline ends came to 7 bases. Germline-derived CDR1 and CDR2 are SNHLY and FYNNEI. This CDR3 spans 16 amino acids. The CDR3 spells CASSEGRSSGANVLTF. The CDR3 DNA reads TGTGCCAGCAGTGAAGGACGGAGCTCTGGGGCCAACGTCCTGACTTTC.

This sequence joins TRBV4-3 and TRBJ2-3, with TRBD1 matching over 8 bases. Germline V lookup: CDR1 LGHNA, CDR2 YSLEER. The V gene end was trimmed by 2 bases and the J gene end by 7 bases; junction bases not matched to a gene: 8. This CDR3 contains 15 residues. CDR3 amino acids: CASSQPGQGGNTQYF. CDR3 in DNA: TGCGCCAGCAGCCAACCCGGACAGGGCGGAAATACGCAGTATTTT.

This clone occurred once. No DNA is shown, since the ends of the CDR3 on it are uncertain; the CDR3 is the one TCRdb lists. J is TRBJ2-2 and V is TRBV21-1; TRBD1, as called in the table, went unchecked against the DNA. TRBV21-1 is deemed a pseudogene. The CDR3 is 18 amino acids in total, end residues counted. CDR3 sequence: CASSKAVGQGSSTGELFF.

The chain's CDR3 is CASSVMGGTEAFF. CDR3 coding DNA: TGTGCCAGCAGCGTAATGGGGGGCACTGAAGCTTTCTTT. The chain has TRBV9 and TRBJ1-1; D is perhaps TRBD1 (5 bases). Trimming left V 1 base short and J 4 bases short, with 8 bases between. CDR3 length: 13 residues. The germline V gene encodes CDR1 SGDLS and CDR2 YYNGEE.

This chain joins TRBV10-3 and TRBJ1-2; 8 bases match TRBD1. The germline V gene encodes CDR1 ENHRY and CDR2 SYGVKD. The CDR3 length is 14 residues. The junction had 7 bases not matched to a gene; V was cut back by 7 bases and J by 3 bases. The CDR3 DNA reads TGTGCCATCACCGGACAGGGCAAGGACTATGGCTACACCTTC. Its protein product is CAITGQGKDYGYTF.

CDR3 sequence: CASSPGTPTDTQYF. DNA for the CDR3: TGTGCCAGCAGCCCCGGGACACCCACAGATACGCAGTATTTT. The V call is TRBV5-8, the J call TRBJ2-3, with D possibly TRBD1 on 6 matching bases. CDR3 size: 14 residues. The V end lost 4 bases, the J end lost 2 bases, and 11 bases lay between the germline ends. CDR1 is SGHTS and CDR2 is YDEGEE in the germline V gene.

The rearrangement links TRBV5-4 to TRBJ1-4, with D unclear. V lost 4 bases and J 8 bases, leaving 18 bases between the germline ends. Per the germline V gene, CDR1 is SGHNT and CDR2 is YYREEE (reference sequence). The CDR3 extends over 15 amino acids. As DNA, the CDR3 is TGTGCCAGCAGCCTCCAACACGGGAACGAAGAAAAACTGTTTTTT. This sequence encodes CASSLQHGNEEKLFF. Drawing the rest from reference TRBV5-4 and TRBJ1-4, the complete variable domain is ETGVTQSPTHLIKTRGQQVTLRCSSQSGHNTVSWYQQALGQGPQFIFQYYREEENGRGNFPPRFSGLQFPNYSSELNVNALELDDSALYLCASSLQHGNEEKLFFGSGTQLSVL.

This sequence joins TRBV6-1 and TRBJ2-3, with D maybe TRBD1 (5 bases). V gave up 4 bases and J gave up 2 bases, with 16 bases separating them. Germline assignment: CDR1 MNHNS and CDR2 SASEGT. The CDR3 length is 16 residues. In DNA form, the CDR3 reads TGTGCCAGCAGTGGAGTTTGGGGCGGCTCCACAGATACGCAGTATTTT. This encodes CASSGVWGGSTDTQYF.

The J gene is TRBJ1-5, the V gene TRBV6-7; D remains unclear. TRBV6-7 is noted as an ORF with a role that remains uncertain. Trimming pared 2 bases from V and 7 bases from J, leaving 12 bases between. The CDR3 is 14 residues long. In DNA form, the CDR3 reads TGTGCCAGCAGTTACGGGGAGGTAGGACAGCCCCAGCATTTT. Translation gives CASSYGEVGQPQHF.

The sample holds one count of this clone. The rearrangement links TRBV19 to TRBJ1-1; 7 bases match TRBD1. Germline V lookup: CDR1 LNHDA, CDR2 SQIVND (reference sequence). The CDR3 runs to 14 residues. V gave up 5 bases and J gave up 2 bases; unmatched junction bases: 5. CDR3 DNA: TGTGCCAGTAGTCAAGACAGGGTTAACACTGAAGCTTTCTTT. This codes for CASSQDRVNTEAFF.

The chain uses TRBV28 and TRBJ2-6; D ambiguous. The CDR3 totals 19 residues. V gave up 5 bases and J gave up 0 bases, with 20 bases separating them. The germline V gene encodes CDR1 MDHEN and CDR2 SYDVKM. The CDR3 nucleotides are TGTGCCAGCAGTCGGCTACAGATTCGCCTAAGCTCTGGGGCCAACGTCCTGACTTTC. This codes for CASSRLQIRLSSGANVLTF.

This clone showed up just once. This rearrangement joins TRBV7-2 to TRBJ1-1; D may be TRBD1 (6 bases). Germline-derived CDR1 and CDR2 are SGHTA and FQGNSA. The CDR3 length is 13 residues. Trimming took off 1 base at V and 8 bases at J, with 11 bases between the two ends. CDR3 sequence: CASSLDTGREAFF. The CDR3 region has the DNA TGTGCCAGCAGCTTAGACACAGGGCGCGAAGCTTTCTTT.

The V gene is TRBV5-1, the J gene TRBJ2-5; D gene ambiguous. CDR1 is SGHRS and CDR2 is YFSETQ in the germline V gene. V was trimmed by 0 bases and J by 4 bases, leaving 10 bases between them. This CDR3 has 14 residues. CDR3 region: CASSLGVPGETQYF. As DNA, the CDR3 is TGCGCCAGCAGCTTGGGAGTCCCGGGAGAGACCCAGTACTTC.

The chain is built from TRBV4-3 and TRBJ1-5; a weak D match, TRBD1 (5 bases). V was pared by 0 bases and J by 7 bases, with 10 bases between. CDR1 and CDR2 (germline): LGHNA, YSLEER. CDR3 length: 14 residues. The CDR3 region has the DNA TGCGCCAGCAGCCAAGAACTCCAGGGCCAGCCCCAGCATTTT. Protein: CASSQELQGQPQHF.

In its sample, this clone is medium-sized (0.01 to 0.1%). The V gene is TRBV5-1, the J gene TRBJ1-4; D is uncertain. The CDR3 consists of 14 residues. Germline CDR1 is SGHRS and CDR2 is YFSETQ. V dropped 1 base and J dropped 0 bases, with 4 bases sitting between them. The CDR3 DNA sequence: TGCGCCAGCAGCTTGTCTGCAACTAATGAAAAACTGTTTTTT. Encoded protein: CASSLSATNEKLFF.

The J gene is TRBJ1-1, the V gene TRBV27; TRBD1 agrees at 8 bases. Per the germline V gene, CDR1 is MNHEY and CDR2 is SMNVEV (reference sequence). After removal of 6 bases from V and 2 bases from J, the junction contained 14 bases not matched to a gene. The CDR3 length is 17 residues. This CDR3 reads CASRDYFDRGQNTEAFF. DNA of the CDR3: TGTGCCAGCAGGGATTACTTCGACAGGGGACAAAACACTGAAGCTTTCTTT.

The chain employs TRBV19 and TRBJ2-3, with unresolved D. The CDR3 spans 11 residues. The V end was cut by 5 bases, the J end by 5 bases, with 5 bases between. CDR1 is LNHDA and CDR2 is SQIVND in the germline V gene (reference sequence). The CDR3 is CASSALDTQYF. The CDR3 nucleotides read TGTGCCAGTAGTGCGTTAGATACGCAGTATTTT.

The chain has TRBV19 and TRBJ2-6; 10 nucleotides agree with TRBD1. Germline trimming cut 10 bases from V and 0 bases from J; bases unmatched to any gene: 6. This CDR3 has 16 amino acids. Looked up from germline, CDR1 is LNHDA and CDR2 is SQIVND (reference sequence). The CDR3 DNA sequence: TGTGCCACCTGGGACAGGGGACGCTCTGGGGCCAACGTCCTGACTTTC. This sequence encodes CATWDRGRSGANVLTF.

This chain joins TRBV2 and TRBJ1-2, with D unresolved. V lost 6 bases to trimming and J lost 3 bases, with 14 bases between them. This CDR3 contains 14 residues. The germline CDR1 and CDR2 sequences are SNHLY and FYNNEI. DNA of the CDR3: TGTGCCAGCAGCGAAAGAGGCAGCTACTATGGCTACACCTTC. Protein: CASSERGSYYGYTF.

This chain uses TRBV12-5 with TRBJ2-1; a possible D gene is TRBD1 (6 bases). CDR3 length: 15 residues. V gave up 1 base and J gave up 7 bases, with 14 bases separating them. Germline V gene sequence: CDR1 LGHNT, CDR2 FRNRAP. The CDR3 reads CASGLGQASGNEQFF. The CDR3 DNA follows: TGTGCTAGTGGTTTGGGACAGGCCTCAGGGAATGAGCAGTTCTTC.

The V call is TRBV13, the J call TRBJ2-3, with TRBD2 as a possible D gene (6 bases). The V and J ends lost 1 base and 1 base respectively, with 9 bases between them. Germline V CDR1 and CDR2: PRHDT, FYEKMQ (reference sequence). The CDR3 is 15 residues long. The CDR3 DNA follows: TGTGCCAGCAGCTTAGTCCCGGGGGGCACAGATACGCAGTATTTT. Its protein product is CASSLVPGGTDTQYF.

Comments on this clone: One junction end does not reproduce the germline sequence, and a read error may be involved. The chain employs TRBV5-4 and TRBJ1-6; D gene ambiguous. Per the germline V gene, CDR1 is SGHNT and CDR2 is YYREEE (reference sequence). The CDR3 runs to 15 residues. CDR3 sequence: CASSALAGANSPPHF. The CDR3 nucleotides read TGTGCCAGCAGCGCCCTGGCGGGTGCTAATTCACCCCCCCACTTT.

The genes are TRBV2 and TRBJ1-1, with 8 bases fitting TRBD1. Per the germline V gene, CDR1 is SNHLY and CDR2 is FYNNEI. The V gene end was trimmed by 8 bases and the J gene end by 4 bases; junction bases not matched to a gene: 6. This CDR3 spans 13 amino acids. The CDR3 is CASAGQVSTEAFF. CDR3 coding DNA: TGTGCCAGCGCGGGACAGGTGAGCACTGAAGCTTTCTTT. Supplemented by reference TRBV2 and TRBJ1-1, the full variable domain reads EPEVTQTPSHQVTQMGQEVILRCVPISNHLYFYWYRQILGQKVEFLVSFYNNEISEKSEIFDDQFSVERPDGSNFTLKIRSTKLEDSAMYFCASAGQVSTEAFFGQGTRLTVV.

The chain employs TRBV3-1 (or the pseudogene TRBV3-2) and TRBJ2-1; weak D call: TRBD2 (5 bases). The germline V gene encodes CDR1 LGHDT and CDR2 YNNKEL (reference sequence). The CDR3 is made up of 12 amino acids. The V and J ends lost 2 bases and 10 bases respectively, with 9 bases between them. CDR3 in DNA: TGTGCCAGCAGCCAAAGGCCGGGGGAGCAGTTCTTC. This codes for CASSQRPGEQFF.

The V call is TRBV7-9, the J call TRBJ1-1; tentative D call: TRBD1 (5 bases). CDR1 is SEHNR and CDR2 is FQNEAQ in the germline V gene (reference sequence). The CDR3 sequence is 13 residues long. Trimming shortened V by 6 bases and J by 4 bases, and 12 bases separated the two germline ends. CDR3 residues: CASRDQGVTEAFF. CDR3 DNA: TGTGCCAGCAGAGATCAGGGTGTCACTGAAGCTTTCTTT.

V and J are TRBV4-3 and TRBJ2-5, with 8 bases matching TRBD1. There are 18 residues in the CDR3. V was clipped by 0 bases and J by 5 bases; unmatched bases: 14. Germline V gene data show CDR1 as LGHNA and CDR2 as YSLEER. CDR3 sequence: CASSQDMAGGGLGETQYF. In nucleotides, the CDR3 is TGCGCCAGCAGCCAAGATATGGCAGGGGGCGGGTTGGGGGAGACCCAGTACTTC.